This note documents a single T cell receptor (beta chain) sequence. CDR3 size: 15 residues. In germline, CDR1 is SGHRS, CDR2 YFSETQ. J gave up 0 bases and V 3 bases, and 3 bases lay outside the gene matches. This entry comes from a study of blood T cell repertoires in COVID-19. For the study at large: Acute and convalescent COVID-19 samples came from the United States, Italy and Spain.

Original methodology: By means of reference gene primer amplification, nucleated cell counts were estimated. Clones were read by immunoSEQ multiplex PCR, and TCRdb kept only the in-frame ones, dropping some. The DNA gave D and trimming, while V, J and clone size come from that table. The sample holds about 280,000 clones, around 86% seen once. The sequencing input was peripheral blood. The V and J genes are TRBV5-1 and TRBJ1-1; 9 positions match TRBD1. The TCR was taken from a man aged 45-65 years with acute or convalescent COVID-19. The CDR3 DNA follows: TGCGCCAGCAGCTGGGACAGGGAATTGAACACTGAAGCTTTCTTT. Protein: CASSWDRELNTEAFF.